Included here is one TCR beta chain sequence, with context. Trimming removed 1 base from V and 6 bases from J, with 7 bases in between. CDR3 length: 13 amino acids. CDR1 is SGHRS, CDR2 YFSETQ, per germline. TCRdb's table, derived via immunoSEQ multiplex PCR, lists solely in-frame clones and lacks some. Seen here are 2.3 million or so clones, approximately 93% observed once, and the top ten hold about 0.37%. This sample is part of a study of shared clonotypes between healthy human individuals. This rearrangement joins TRBV5-1 to TRBJ2-2; D is uncertain. The receptor was derived from a man aged 18-30 years in good health. Some clones in this sample may be carry-over from other donors' samples. The sample taken for sequencing was naive CD4+ T cells from PBMCs. The subset: CD45RA+ positively selected. CDR3 protein: CASSLYLAGELFF. CDR3 DNA sequence: TGCGCCAGCAGCTTGTATTTAGCCGGGGAGCTGTTTTTT.